One sample yielded the 27 T cell receptor beta chains listed below, sequenced in a study of blood T cell repertoires in COVID-19. Sequencing was performed with immunoSEQ multiplex PCR; in TCRdb, only in-frame clones are kept and a portion is missing. Counted here are 250,000 to 300,000 clones, 70% to 90% occurring once; the ten biggest clones make up about 4.6%. Input material: peripheral blood. These receptors were collected from a man aged 55 to 70 who had recovered from COVID-19.

This chain joins TRBV11-2 and TRBJ2-3; TRBD1 matches at 7 bases. V was clipped by 5 bases and J by 6 bases; unmatched bases: 5. The CDR3 loop spans 13 amino acids. CDR1 is SGHAT, CDR2 FQNNGV, per germline. This CDR3 is CASSGPRGDTQYF. As DNA, the CDR3 is TGTGCCAGCAGCGGTCCCAGGGGGGATACGCAGTATTTT.

The V call is TRBV5-6, the J call TRBJ1-1; no clear D gene. V was pared by 1 base and J by 4 bases, with 11 bases between. This CDR3 spans 14 amino acids. Germline V CDR1 and CDR2: SGHDT, YYEEEE. This CDR3 reads CASSLPGMGTEAFF. CDR3 sequence (DNA): TGTGCCAGCAGCTTGCCCGGGATGGGCACTGAAGCTTTCTTT. The whole variable domain, remainder taken from reference TRBV5-6 and TRBJ1-1, is DAGVTQSPTHLIKTRGQQVTLRCSPKSGHDTVSWYQQALGQGPQFIFQYYEEEERQRGNFPDRFSGHQFPNYSSELNVNALLLGDSALYLCASSLPGMGTEAFFGQGTRLTVV.

The rearrangement uses TRBV19 and TRBJ2-7; tentatively, D is TRBD2 (6 bases). Looked up from germline, CDR1 is LNHDA and CDR2 is SQIVND (reference sequence). The CDR3 runs 16 residues. V gave up 3 bases and J gave up 2 bases, with 17 bases separating them. The DNA for the CDR3 is TGTGCCAGTAGTATTGGGGCTAGCGTGGGGACCTACGAGCAGTACTTC. It codes for CASSIGASVGTYEQYF.

The chain couples TRBV28 to TRBJ2-1; 7 bases line up with TRBD2. CDR3 size: 17 residues. Germline V gene sequence: CDR1 MDHEN, CDR2 SYDVKM. The V segment lost 7 bases and the J segment 4 bases; nucleotides outside the gene matches: 16. The CDR3 region is CASTITTGLSTYNEQFF. The DNA for the CDR3 is TGTGCCAGCACTATAACGACGGGACTATCAACATACAATGAGCAGTTCTTC. Complete variable domain (other parts from reference TRBV28 and TRBJ2-1): DVKVTQSSRYLVKRTGEKVFLECVQDMDHENMFWYRQDPGLGLRLIYFSYDVKMKEKGDIPEGYSVSREKKERFSLILESASTNQTSMYLCASTITTGLSTYNEQFFGPGTRLTVL.

V and J are TRBV5-5 and TRBJ1-5, with TRBD1 matching 7 bases. CDR1 and CDR2 from the germline V gene are SGHKS and YYEKEE (reference sequence). CDR3 length equals 14 residues. Trimming cost V 2 bases and J 5 bases; bases outside gene matches: 4. The CDR3 sequence: CASSFSGGDQPQHF. The CDR3 DNA is TGTGCCAGCAGCTTTTCAGGGGGTGATCAGCCCCAGCATTTT.

This sequence joins TRBV7-2 and TRBJ2-7, with 11 bases fitting TRBD2. J was trimmed by 4 bases and V by 5 bases; bases with no gene match: 7. CDR3 length: 15 amino acids. The germline gives CDR1 SGHTA, CDR2 FQGNSA. Here the CDR3 DNA reads TGTGCCAGCAGCCTGACTAGCGGGGACACGTACGAGCAGTACTTC. It codes for CASSLTSGDTYEQYF.

The CDR3 nucleotides read TGCGCCAGCAGCTTGTCCAGGGCATCCTACGAGCAGTACTTC. Translating gives CASSLSRASYEQYF. This sequence joins TRBV5-1 and TRBJ2-7; a possible D gene is TRBD1 (5 bases). Germline CDR1 and CDR2: SGHRS and YFSETQ. V was pared by 1 base and J by 1 base, with 9 bases between. The CDR3 contains 14 residues.

The chain uses TRBV20-1 and TRBJ2-7; D is uncertain. The V end lost 6 bases, the J end lost 6 bases, and 9 bases lay between the germline ends. The germline CDR1 and CDR2 sequences are DFQATT and SNEGSKA (reference sequence). The CDR3 loop spans 10 amino acids. The DNA of the CDR3 is TGCAGTGCACTTCTAACCGAGCAGTACTTC. This encodes CSALLTEQYF.

The chain is built from TRBV11-2 and TRBJ2-2; D not certain. Between the trimmed V and J ends, which lost 1 base and 2 bases, there was a span of 8 bases. Germline V gives CDR1 SGHAT, CDR2 FQNNGV. The CDR3 is 15 residues long. Written as DNA, the CDR3 is TGTGCCAGCAGCTTAGTCGTATTAAACACCGGGGAGCTGTTTTTT. Protein sequence: CASSLVVLNTGELFF.

This clone was counted between two and nine times. This rearrangement joins TRBV25-1 to TRBJ1-1; D unresolved. V shed 5 bases and J shed 8 bases, with 15 bases lying between them. The CDR3 loop spans 13 amino acids. Germline lookup yields CDR1 MGHDK and CDR2 SYGVNS. This CDR3 reads CASSLDRFREAFF. The CDR3, as DNA: TGTGCCAGCAGTCTAGACCGTTTCCGAGAAGCTTTCTTT.

The V gene is TRBV19, the J gene TRBJ2-1; 9 nucleotides agree with TRBD1. The CDR3 is made up of 13 amino acids. V was pared by 6 bases and J by 6 bases, with 3 bases of the junction left unmatched. Germline V gives CDR1 LNHDA, CDR2 SQIVND (reference sequence). This CDR3 reads CASSLDRGNEQFF. The CDR3 DNA sequence: TGTGCCAGTAGCCTGGACAGGGGCAATGAGCAGTTCTTC.

This clone was recorded only once. The rearrangement uses TRBV18 and TRBJ2-7; maybe TRBD1 (5 bases). Trimming cost V 3 bases and J 5 bases, with 8 bases left between them. CDR3 size: 12 residues. Germline V gene data show CDR1 as KGHSH and CDR2 as LQKENI. The CDR3: CASSPADNEQYF. The CDR3 nucleotides read TGTGCCAGCTCACCTGCGGACAACGAGCAGTACTTC.

This clone appeared a few times. The V and J genes are TRBV5-1 and TRBJ2-7; D might be TRBD2 (5 bases). Germline V CDR1 and CDR2: SGHRS, YFSETQ. Trimming cost V 0 bases and J 7 bases, with 14 bases left between them. CDR3 length equals 14 residues. CDR3 DNA sequence: TGCGCCAGCAGCTTGGGCGTAGCCTCGGGGGAGCAGTACTTC. Amino acids: CASSLGVASGEQYF. The full variable domain, rest sourced from reference TRBV5-1 and TRBJ2-7, is KAGVTQTPRYLIKTRGQQVTLSCSPISGHRSVSWYQQTPGQGLQFLFEYFSETQRNKGNFPGRFSGRQFSNSRSEMNVSTLELGDSALYLCASSLGVASGEQYFGPGTRLTVT.

The chain is built from TRBV30 and TRBJ2-7, with TRBD1 matching over 7 bases. The V and J ends lost 2 bases and 2 bases, in that order; junction bases with no gene match: 15. The CDR3 sequence is 17 residues long. Looked up from germline, CDR1 is GTSNPN and CDR2 is SVGIG (reference sequence). As DNA, the CDR3 is TGTGCCTGGAGTCCGCCGGACCAGAGGGGACAGCCCTACGAGCAGTACTTC. Translating gives CAWSPPDQRGQPYEQYF.

This sequence joins TRBV18 and TRBJ2-5; D gene unclear. This CDR3 is built from 19 residues. The V and J ends lost 4 bases and 2 bases respectively, with 26 bases between them. Germline V gene data show CDR1 as KGHSH and CDR2 as LQKENI. The CDR3 sequence: CASSRNATRGVTPQETQYF. CDR3 sequence (DNA): TGTGCCAGCTCACGAAATGCGACCCGAGGAGTCACGCCGCAAGAGACCCAGTACTTC.

The rearrangement joins TRBV6-5 to TRBJ2-5, with D possibly being TRBD1 (5 bases). The CDR3 totals 13 residues. CDR1 MNHEY and CDR2 SVGAGI come from the germline V gene. V dropped 5 bases and J dropped 3 bases, with 10 bases sitting between them. Here the CDR3 reads CASSPRQKETQYF. CDR3 nucleotide sequence: TGTGCCAGCAGTCCTAGACAGAAAGAGACCCAGTACTTC.

This chain uses TRBV5-1 with TRBJ2-5, with D perhaps TRBD1 (6 bases). Germline V CDR1 and CDR2: SGHRS, YFSETQ. The V end lost 5 bases, the J end lost 5 bases, and 10 bases lay between the germline ends. The CDR3 runs 12 residues. The CDR3 sequence is CASRHRVETQYF. The CDR3 coding sequence is TGCGCCAGCAGGCACAGGGTTGAGACCCAGTACTTC.

The chain uses TRBV18 and TRBJ2-5; 10 bases line up with TRBD2. The CDR3 is 16 amino acids. Germline values: CDR1 KGHSH, CDR2 LQKENI. Trimming removed 6 bases from V and 0 bases from J; junction bases left unmatched: 7. The CDR3 DNA follows: TGTGCCAGCTCGGGACTAGCGCTCACAAACCAAGAGACCCAGTACTTC. Translated, it gives CASSGLALTNQETQYF.

The rearrangement joins TRBV6-5 to TRBJ1-5; 8 bases agree with TRBD1. Germline V lookup: CDR1 MNHEY, CDR2 SVGAGI. Germline trimming cut 6 bases from V and 6 bases from J; bases unmatched to any gene: 7. The CDR3 consists of 14 residues. The CDR3 protein is CASRAQGVSQPQHF. The CDR3 coding sequence is TGTGCCAGCAGGGCACAGGGGGTCAGTCAGCCCCAGCATTTT.

The rearrangement uses TRBV4-1 and TRBJ2-4; 9 bases are a match to TRBD1. Per germline, CDR1 MGHRA and CDR2 YSYEKL. The CDR3 sequence is 15 residues long. Losses at the gene ends were 4 bases for V and 7 bases for J; bases not matched to a gene: 8. The CDR3 bases are TGCGCCAGCAGCCCAACAGGACAGGGGTTGAACATTCAGTACTTC. Translating gives CASSPTGQGLNIQYF.

The chain is built from TRBV30 and TRBJ1-1; the match to TRBD1 covers 7 bases. The germline V gene has CDR1 GTSNPN and CDR2 SVGIG (reference sequence). The CDR3 consists of 12 residues. The J segment lost 8 bases and the V segment lost 4 bases, leaving 7 bases of the junction unmatched. CDR3 in amino acids: CAWIKDRKEAFF. Written as DNA, the CDR3 is TGTGCCTGGATTAAGGACAGGAAAGAAGCTTTCTTT.

This chain connects TRBV6-2 or TRBV6-3 to TRBJ1-6, with 9 bases that match TRBD1. The ends lost 6 bases at V and 9 bases at J; junction bases unmatched: 3. This CDR3 has 13 residues. Germline CDR1 and CDR2: MNHEY and SVGEGT. The CDR3 DNA is TGTGCCAGCAGCACGGACAGGGGTTCACCCCTCCACTTT. The encoded protein is CASSTDRGSPLHF.

This chain links TRBV30 with TRBJ1-1; TRBD1 might be the D (5 bases). The CDR3 covers 13 residues. CDR1 is GTSNPN and CDR2 is SVGIG in the germline V gene (reference sequence). The V end was cut by 1 base, the J end by 4 bases, with 10 bases between. The CDR3 DNA follows: TGTGCCTGGAGTGGGGGGGAGGGCACTGAAGCTTTCTTT. This translates into CAWSGGEGTEAFF.

This clone was counted only a few times. The rearrangement uses TRBV7-2 and TRBJ1-4; D call uncertain. V was shortened by 1 base and J by 6 bases, with 6 bases between the two germline ends. The length of the CDR3 is 13 residues. Germline values: CDR1 SGHTA, CDR2 FQGNSA. The CDR3 reads CASSLVADEKLFF. For the CDR3, the DNA is TGTGCCAGCAGCTTAGTAGCGGATGAAAAACTGTTTTTT. Together with reference TRBV7-2 and TRBJ1-4, the CDR3 gives the full variable domain: GAGVSQSPSNKVTEKGKDVELRCDPISGHTALYWYRQSLGQGLEFLIYFQGNSAPDKSGLPSDRFSAERTGGSVSTLTIQRTQQEDSAVYLCASSLVADEKLFFGSGTQLSVL.

This sequence joins TRBV18 and TRBJ2-1; 9 bases agree with TRBD1. This CDR3 spans 15 amino acids. Trimming took 3 bases from V and 4 from J; bases not matched to a gene: 4. Germline V lookup: CDR1 KGHSH, CDR2 LQKENI. CDR3: CASSPGQGKYNEQFF. The CDR3 DNA sequence: TGTGCCAGCTCACCTGGACAGGGGAAATACAATGAGCAGTTCTTC.

V is TRBV3-1 (or the pseudogene TRBV3-2) and J is TRBJ1-1; 8 bases line up with TRBD1. V gave up 1 base and J gave up 8 bases; unmatched junction bases: 6. Looked up from germline, CDR1 is LGHDT and CDR2 is YNNKEL (reference sequence). There are 14 residues in the CDR3. The CDR3 is CASSQAQWTGEAFF. In nucleotides, the CDR3 is TGTGCCAGCAGCCAAGCCCAGTGGACAGGGGAAGCTTTCTTT.

The J gene is TRBJ1-4, the V gene TRBV5-4; D remains ambiguous. Germline V gene data show CDR1 as SGHNT and CDR2 as YYREEE (reference sequence). The CDR3 is made up of 14 amino acids. V was pared by 0 bases and J by 4 bases, with 7 bases between. Here the CDR3 reads CASSLGRGNEKLFF. DNA for the CDR3: TGTGCCAGCAGCTTGGGACGGGGTAATGAAAAACTGTTTTTT.